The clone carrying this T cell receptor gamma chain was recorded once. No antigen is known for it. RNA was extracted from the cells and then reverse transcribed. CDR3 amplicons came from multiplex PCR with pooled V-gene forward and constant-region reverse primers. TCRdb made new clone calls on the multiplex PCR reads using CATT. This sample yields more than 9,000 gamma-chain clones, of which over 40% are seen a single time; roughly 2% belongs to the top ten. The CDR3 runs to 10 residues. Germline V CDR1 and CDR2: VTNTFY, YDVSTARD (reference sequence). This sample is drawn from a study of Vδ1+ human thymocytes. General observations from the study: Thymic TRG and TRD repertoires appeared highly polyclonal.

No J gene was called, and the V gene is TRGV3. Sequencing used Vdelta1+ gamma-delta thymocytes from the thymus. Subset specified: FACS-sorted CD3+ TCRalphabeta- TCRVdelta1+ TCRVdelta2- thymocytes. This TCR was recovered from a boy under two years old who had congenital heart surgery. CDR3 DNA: TGTGCCACCTGGGACAGGCGGTGGCTCTTT. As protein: CATWDRRWLF.